The next 20 T cell receptor beta chains were all read from a single sample in a study of shared clonotypes between healthy human individuals (dated by TCRdb to about 2020). The library was obtained by the immunoSEQ multiplex PCR assay. The immuneACCESS repertoire file appears here via TCRdb, limited to in-frame rearrangements. These files lack a portion of the clones; in checked studies, under half of the deficit traces to unresolved V genes, and the cause of the others is not known. A total of 2 million to 2.5 million clones appear in this sample, 85% to 95% of them only once. The ten largest clones capture around 1.1% of the sample. CD8 naive samples consisted of CD45RO-negative cells that were positively selected for CCR7, yielding a CD45RA+CCR7+ population without TemRA cells. The sample comprised naive CD8+ T cells sorted from blood. Taken with the paper, the label for cell subset or site translates to: CD45RA+CCR7+. Receptors originate from a young man in good health.

The rearrangement links TRBV7-2 to TRBJ1-5; D gene unclear. Between the trimmed V and J ends, which lost 5 bases and 4 bases, there was a span of 9 bases. In germline, CDR1 is SGHTA, CDR2 FQGNSA. This CDR3 is built from 13 residues. As DNA, the CDR3 is TGTGCCAGCAGCGAAGCCCCGAATCAGCCCCAGCATTTT. Protein sequence: CASSEAPNQPQHF.

The genes are TRBV18 and TRBJ2-2, with D maybe TRBD2 (5 bases). V dropped 0 bases and J dropped 3 bases, with 14 bases sitting between them. The CDR3 loop spans 17 amino acids. Per germline, CDR1 KGHSH and CDR2 LQKENI. DNA for the CDR3: TGTGCCAGCTCACCACCGAAGGGAGTCGGGGACACCGGGGAGCTGTTTTTT. This gives the protein CASSPPKGVGDTGELFF.

Comment on this clone: The same CDR3 is also encoded by other DNA sequences in this sample. This chain connects TRBV9 to TRBJ1-4, with 7 nucleotides matching TRBD1. CDR1 SGDLS and CDR2 YYNGEE come from the germline V gene. The V and J ends lost 3 bases and 8 bases, in that order; junction bases with no gene match: 10. This CDR3 has 15 residues. The CDR3 here is CASSGTTGAGEKLFF. The CDR3 DNA follows: TGTGCCAGCAGCGGAACAACAGGGGCTGGAGAAAAACTGTTTTTT.

The chain recombines TRBV4-1 with TRBJ1-6; unclear D gene. From germline, CDR1 is MGHRA and CDR2 YSYEKL. The V end was cut by 8 bases, the J end by 0 bases, with 14 bases between. The CDR3 is 16 residues long. Written as DNA, the CDR3 is TGCGCCAGCTCGACTACGGGCGTCTCCTATAATTCACCCCTCCACTTT. Protein sequence: CASSTTGVSYNSPLHF.

The rearrangement joins TRBV4-1 to TRBJ1-1; the D is unclear. The V and J ends lost 5 bases and 2 bases respectively, with 9 bases between them. Germline loops: CDR1 MGHRA, CDR2 YSYEKL. There are 13 residues in the CDR3. CDR3 DNA sequence: TGCGCCAGCAGCTCTCCTACCAACACTGAAGCTTTCTTT. It encodes CASSSPTNTEAFF.

This rearrangement joins TRBV29-1 to TRBJ2-5, with 9 bases identical to TRBD1. The germline CDR1 and CDR2 sequences are SQVTM and ANQGSEA. The CDR3 extends over 12 amino acids. V was clipped by 5 bases and J by 5 bases; unmatched bases: 3. The DNA for the CDR3 is TGCAGCGTTAGACAGGGGGAGGAGACCCAGTACTTC. Protein: CSVRQGEETQYF.

This chain connects TRBV12-5 to TRBJ1-1; no clear D. Germline V gives CDR1 LGHNT, CDR2 FRNRAP. CDR3 length: 14 residues. Trimming removed 3 bases at V and 5 bases at J, with 13 bases between. The chain's CDR3 is CASGFTGIFTEAFF. DNA for the CDR3: TGTGCTAGTGGTTTCACGGGGATTTTTACTGAAGCTTTCTTT.

The rearrangement joins TRBV30 to TRBJ2-7, with 11 nucleotides matching TRBD2. The CDR3 is 16 amino acids. Germline loops: CDR1 GTSNPN, CDR2 SVGIG (reference sequence). The V and J ends lost 1 base and 2 bases, in that order; junction bases with no gene match: 7. CDR3 nucleotide sequence: TGTGCCTGGAGTGCGGCAGGGACTAGCGGCCCCTACGAGCAGTACTTC. Translated, it gives CAWSAAGTSGPYEQYF.

This chain uses TRBV6-7 with TRBJ1-2; D ambiguous. TRBV6-7 is given ORF status, its function remaining uncertain. The ends were cut back, 6 bases at V and 8 bases at J, with 19 bases in the middle. The CDR3 is 14 amino acids. In nucleotides, the CDR3 is TGTGCCAGCAGCCTTTCTGCAGAGATTAGCGGCTACACCTTC. This gives the protein CASSLSAEISGYTF.

This chain joins TRBV28 and TRBJ2-1, with TRBD2 matching over 7 bases. The CDR3 has 13 amino acids. V lost 3 bases, J lost 9 bases, and 5 bases stayed unmatched. Germline V gene lookup returns CDR1 MDHEN and CDR2 SYDVKM. The CDR3 reads CASSFRSSGEQFF. CDR3 DNA sequence: TGTGCCAGCAGTTTCCGTTCTAGCGGTGAGCAGTTCTTC.

This chain joins TRBV27 and TRBJ2-1; D is perhaps TRBD2 (6 bases). The CDR3 length is 14 residues. Trimming left V 7 bases short and J 7 bases short, with 17 bases between. Germline V gives CDR1 MNHEY, CDR2 SMNVEV (reference sequence). Here the CDR3 DNA reads TGTGCCAGCACCCTCAAGGCTGCGGGGAATGAGCAGTTCTTC. It yields the protein CASTLKAAGNEQFF.

This chain connects TRBV19 to TRBJ2-1; maybe TRBD2 (7 bases). The CDR3 totals 15 residues. V shed 3 bases and J shed 2 bases, with 11 bases lying between them. The V gene's germline CDR1 is LNHDA and CDR2 SQIVND (reference sequence). The CDR3 DNA sequence: TGTGCCAGTAGTATTGACGGGGGGCCCTACAATGAGCAGTTCTTC. This encodes CASSIDGGPYNEQFF.

The chain joins TRBV21-1 to TRBJ2-4. TRBV21-1 represents a pseudogene. This CDR3 has 12 amino acids. DNA of the CDR3: TGTGCCAGCAGCAAGCTGCTAAACATTCAGTACTTC. Translated: CASSKLLNIQYF.

This chain links TRBV4-1 with TRBJ1-2; no definite D call. The length of the CDR3 is 11 residues. Germline V lookup: CDR1 MGHRA, CDR2 YSYEKL. V was cut by 5 bases and J by 4 bases, with 5 bases left in between. CDR3 nucleotide sequence: TGCGCCAGCAGCGGGCCCTATGGCTACACCTTC. Its protein is CASSGPYGYTF.

V usage is TRBV7-9 and J usage is TRBJ1-4; 7 bases agree with TRBD1. J lost 3 bases, V lost 3 bases, and 7 bases had no gene match. The CDR3 totals 16 residues. The germline V gene encodes CDR1 SEHNR and CDR2 FQNEAQ (reference sequence). CDR3 loop: CASSFHPGTANEKLFF. The DNA for the CDR3 is TGTGCCAGCAGCTTCCACCCGGGGACAGCTAATGAAAAACTGTTTTTT.

The chain has TRBV6-5 and TRBJ2-7; possibly TRBD1 for D (6 bases). Germline loops: CDR1 MNHEY, CDR2 SVGAGI. The CDR3 is 14 amino acids. Trimming left V 1 base short and J 2 bases short, with 9 bases between. CDR3 residues: CASSYFQGPYEQYF. The DNA of the CDR3 is TGTGCCAGCAGTTACTTCCAGGGGCCCTACGAGCAGTACTTC.

This chain joins TRBV6-5 and TRBJ2-1; 10 nucleotides match TRBD1. The CDR3 loop spans 13 amino acids. The V segment lost 6 bases and the J segment 4 bases; nucleotides outside the gene matches: 0. Germline V gives CDR1 MNHEY, CDR2 SVGAGI. CDR3 sequence: CASRGQGYNEQFF. The CDR3 DNA reads as TGTGCCAGCAGGGGACAGGGGTACAATGAGCAGTTCTTC.

The V and J genes are TRBV30 and TRBJ2-7, with D possibly matching TRBD1 (6 bases). V gave up 0 bases and J gave up 5 bases, with 11 bases separating them. The length of the CDR3 is 13 residues. Germline V lookup: CDR1 GTSNPN, CDR2 SVGIG (reference sequence). The CDR3 DNA is TGTGCCTGGAGTGTCCCCAGGGGCGACGAGCAGTACTTC. It yields the protein CAWSVPRGDEQYF.

This chain uses TRBV27 with TRBJ2-7, with D maybe TRBD2 (6 bases). This CDR3 spans 14 amino acids. Germline lookup yields CDR1 MNHEY and CDR2 SMNVEV (reference sequence). V was shortened by 4 bases and J by 1 base, with 11 bases between the two germline ends. The DNA of the CDR3 is TGTGCCAGCAGTTGGAGGGGACCGTCCTACGAGCAGTACTTC. It yields the protein CASSWRGPSYEQYF.

J is TRBJ2-2 and V is TRBV5-6, with 9 bases fitting TRBD2. The CDR3 length is 16 residues. From germline, CDR1 is SGHDT and CDR2 YYEEEE. After removal of 1 base from V and 5 bases from J, the junction contained 6 bases not matched to a gene. CDR3: CASSLFGLAGTGELFF. In DNA form, the CDR3 reads TGTGCCAGCAGCTTGTTCGGGCTAGCGGGGACCGGGGAGCTGTTTTTT. The full variable domain, rest sourced from reference TRBV5-6 and TRBJ2-2, is DAGVTQSPTHLIKTRGQQVTLRCSPKSGHDTVSWYQQALGQGPQFIFQYYEEEERQRGNFPDRFSGHQFPNYSSELNVNALLLGDSALYLCASSLFGLAGTGELFFGEGSRLTVL.